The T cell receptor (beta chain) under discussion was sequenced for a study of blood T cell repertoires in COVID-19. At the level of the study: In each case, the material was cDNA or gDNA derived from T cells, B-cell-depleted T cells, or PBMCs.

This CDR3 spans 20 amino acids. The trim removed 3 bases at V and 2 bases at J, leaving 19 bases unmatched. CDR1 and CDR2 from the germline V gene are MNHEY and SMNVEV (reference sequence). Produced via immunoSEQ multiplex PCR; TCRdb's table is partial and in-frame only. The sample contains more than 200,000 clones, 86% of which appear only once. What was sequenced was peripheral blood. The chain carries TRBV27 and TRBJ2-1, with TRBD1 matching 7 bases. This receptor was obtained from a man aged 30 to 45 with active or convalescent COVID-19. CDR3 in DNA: TGTGCCAGCAGTTTCGGTGGCTACAGGGGCCGAGCCCCGACCTACAATGAGCAGTTCTTC. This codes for CASSFGGYRGRAPTYNEQFF.